Listed here are 10 T cell receptor beta chains from one sample, sequenced in a study of radiation and T cells in renal cell carcinoma. Specified time point: baseline pretreatment blood. Documented treatment: 15 Gy SBRT to primary tumor, nephrectomy 4 weeks later. The data were produced by immunoSEQ multiplex PCR, yet TCRdb's version contains in-frame clones alone and is incomplete. The sample has 90,000 to 100,000 clones, about 88% seen once. The specimen comprised blood, sampled from a patient whose treatment included radiotherapy and nephrectomy. The receptors come from a man aged 45-60 years with renal cell carcinoma.

The chain employs TRBV5-1 and TRBJ2-3; D may be TRBD1 (5 bases). Germline CDR1 and CDR2: SGHRS and YFSETQ. The V end was cut by 3 bases, the J end by 0 bases, with 14 bases between. CDR3 size: 16 residues. The CDR3 DNA is TGCGCCAGCAGCTCGGACATAGGATATAGCACAGATACGCAGTATTTT. Translated: CASSSDIGYSTDTQYF.

This chain links TRBV5-1 with TRBJ1-1, with D tentatively TRBD1 (5 bases). Germline V gene lookup returns CDR1 SGHRS and CDR2 YFSETQ. The CDR3 is 12 amino acids. Trimming left V 3 bases short and J 5 bases short, with 8 bases between. CDR3 DNA: TGCGCCAGCAGCTGGGACGGTACTGAAGCTTTCTTT. Protein sequence: CASSWDGTEAFF.

The chain links TRBV29-1 to TRBJ2-3; the match to TRBD2 covers 8 bases. The CDR3 is 13 residues long. CDR1 and CDR2 (germline): SQVTM, ANQGSEA. With V trimmed by 5 bases and J by 4 bases, 5 bases remained unmatched. CDR3 amino acids: CSVRTSLADTQYF. DNA for the CDR3: TGCAGCGTTCGGACTAGCCTAGCAGATACGCAGTATTTT.

The chain carries TRBV20-1 and TRBJ1-2; D is uncertain. The CDR3 sequence is 11 residues long. Trimming stripped 0 bases from V and 8 bases from J, with 7 bases between. In germline, CDR1 is DFQATT, CDR2 SNEGSKA (reference sequence). CDR3 nucleotides: TGCAGTGCTAGAGATTATAGGGGCTACACCTTC. Its protein is CSARDYRGYTF.

This clone was observed a single time. CDR3 loop: CASTGLPYQETQYF. CDR3 nucleotides: TGTGCCAGCACTGGACTTCCGTACCAAGAGACCCAGTACTTC. The genes are TRBV2 and TRBJ2-5; tentatively, D is TRBD2 (5 bases). CDR1 and CDR2 (germline): SNHLY, FYNNEI. V lost 7 bases to trimming and J lost 0 bases, with 12 bases between them. The CDR3 totals 14 residues. The whole variable domain, remainder taken from reference TRBV2 and TRBJ2-5, is EPEVTQTPSHQVTQMGQEVILRCVPISNHLYFYWYRQILGQKVEFLVSFYNNEISEKSEIFDDQFSVERPDGSNFTLKIRSTKLEDSAMYFCASTGLPYQETQYFGPGTRLLVL.

The gene calls are TRBV7-2 and TRBJ2-7; D is ambiguous. CDR1 and CDR2 from the germline V gene are SGHTA and FQGNSA. Trimming took 1 base from V and 4 from J, leaving 8 bases between them. The CDR3 is 13 amino acids. The CDR3 DNA follows: TGTGCCAGCAGCTTAGGTAAGGGTTACGAGCAGTACTTC. Translated: CASSLGKGYEQYF.

This chain joins TRBV30 and TRBJ1-4; D might be TRBD1 (6 bases). The CDR3 totals 15 residues. With 2 bases removed from V and 8 bases from J, the gap between germline ends came to 18 bases. CDR1 and CDR2 from the germline V gene are GTSNPN and SVGIG (reference sequence). In DNA form, the CDR3 reads TGTGCCTGGAGTTCCCTCCAGGGGCCGGGCGAAAAACTGTTTTTT. Translated, it gives CAWSSLQGPGEKLFF.

The chain combines TRBV15 with TRBJ2-5; D gene unclear. The CDR3 spans 14 residues. Germline CDR1 is LNHNV and CDR2 is YYDKDF (reference sequence). V dropped 2 bases and J dropped 3 bases, with 10 bases sitting between them. Here the CDR3 DNA reads TGTGCCACCAGCAGACACGACCGAAAAGAGACCCAGTACTTC. Amino acids: CATSRHDRKETQYF. Drawing the rest from reference TRBV15 and TRBJ2-5, the complete variable domain is DAMVIQNPRYQVTQFGKPVTLSCSQTLNHNVMYWYQQKSSQAPKLLFHYYDKDFNNEADTPDNFQSRRPNTSFCFLDIRSPGLGDTAMYLCATSRHDRKETQYFGPGTRLLVL.

V is TRBV7-8 and J is TRBJ1-3, with D tentatively TRBD1 (5 bases). Trimming removed 1 base at V and 3 bases at J, with 13 bases between. Germline loops: CDR1 SGHVS, CDR2 FQNEAQ. CDR3 length equals 16 residues. CDR3 nucleotides: TGTGCCAGCAGCTTAGAGGGGTGGGGCAATGGAAACACCATATATTTT. This sequence encodes CASSLEGWGNGNTIYF.

The chain carries TRBV27 and TRBJ1-4; a possible D gene is TRBD1 (5 bases). This CDR3 comprises 15 residues. Germline CDR1 MNHEY, CDR2 SMNVEV (reference sequence). V was clipped by 4 bases and J by 8 bases, with 17 bases between them. The chain's CDR3 is CASSSPGGVGEKLFF. The CDR3 nucleotides read TGTGCCAGCAGTTCCCCCGGGGGGGTGGGGGAAAAACTGTTTTTT. The full variable domain, with the rest looked up from reference TRBV27 and TRBJ1-4, is EAQVTQNPRYLITVTGKKLTVTCSQNMNHEYMSWYRQDPGLGLRQIYYSMNVEVTDKGDVPEGYKVSRKEKRNFPLILESPSPNQTSLYFCASSSPGGVGEKLFFGSGTQLSVL.